This passage covers 17 T cell receptor beta chains from one sample sequenced in a study of blood T cell repertoires in COVID-19. TCRdb's table, derived via immunoSEQ multiplex PCR, lists solely in-frame clones and lacks some. The sample has over 120,000 clones, 75% to 80% seen once; the top ten hold roughly 9%. The material sequenced was peripheral blood. The source is a woman aged 45-65 years with active or convalescent COVID-19.

This chain joins TRBV18 and TRBJ1-2; D is uncertain. CDR1 and CDR2 from the germline V gene are KGHSH and LQKENI. The V and J ends lost 2 bases and 8 bases respectively, with 12 bases between them. The CDR3 is made up of 13 amino acids. This CDR3 is CASSPGKELGYTF. The CDR3 DNA reads TGTGCCAGCTCACCAGGAAAGGAGCTGGGCTACACCTTC.

In this sample, this clone turned up once. The gene calls are TRBV18 and TRBJ2-2; D perhaps matches TRBD2 (5 bases). Trimming cost V 6 bases and J 1 base, with 12 bases left between them. The CDR3 contains 15 residues. CDR1 is KGHSH, CDR2 LQKENI, per germline. This chain's CDR3 is CASSQGLLNTGELFF. DNA of the CDR3: TGTGCCAGCTCCCAAGGACTTTTGAACACCGGGGAGCTGTTTTTT.

The chain carries TRBV11-1 and TRBJ2-1; a possible D gene is TRBD1 (6 bases). V lost 5 bases and J 7 bases, leaving 6 bases between the germline ends. The CDR3 is made up of 11 amino acids. Per germline, CDR1 SGHAT and CDR2 FQDESV (reference sequence). The DNA for the CDR3 is TGTGCCAGCAGCAGGGGGAATGAGCAGTTCTTC. Protein product: CASSRGNEQFF.

The genes are TRBV3-1 (or the pseudogene TRBV3-2) and TRBJ2-3; D not resolved. In germline, CDR1 is LGHDT, CDR2 YNNKEL (reference sequence). The CDR3 extends over 16 amino acids. Trimming removed 3 bases from V and 1 base from J, with 14 bases in between. The CDR3 sequence: CASSQLGGYRTDTQYF. The CDR3 coding sequence is TGTGCCAGCAGCCAGTTAGGCGGATACCGCACAGATACGCAGTATTTT.

The chain couples TRBV6-2 or TRBV6-3 to TRBJ2-5, with D possibly matching TRBD1 (6 bases). The CDR3 totals 15 residues. V lost 4 bases, J lost 2 bases, and 14 bases lay in between. The germline CDR1 and CDR2 sequences are MNHEY and SVGEGT. CDR3 sequence reads: CASSFVQGLQETQYF. As DNA, the CDR3 is TGTGCCAGCAGTTTCGTACAGGGCCTACAAGAGACCCAGTACTTC.

The rearrangement uses TRBV7-9 and TRBJ1-1; D not certain. CDR1 and CDR2 (germline): SEHNR, FQNEAQ (reference sequence). Between the trimmed V and J ends, which lost 4 bases and 7 bases, there was a span of 7 bases. CDR3 length: 11 residues. The CDR3 sequence: CASSSLYEAFF. In nucleotides, the CDR3 is TGTGCCAGCAGCTCCCTATATGAAGCTTTCTTT.

This chain connects TRBV6-6 to TRBJ1-1; possible D gene TRBD1, 6 bases. The CDR3 sequence is 13 residues long. V lost 0 bases, J lost 7 bases, and 9 bases lay in between. CDR1 and CDR2 from the germline V gene are MNHNY and SVGAGI (reference sequence). The CDR3 sequence is CASSYSGTSEAFF. CDR3 bases: TGTGCCAGCAGTTACTCGGGGACAAGTGAAGCTTTCTTT.

This clone was detected ten times or more. The chain carries TRBV5-1 and TRBJ2-7; TRBD1 agrees at 9 bases. The germline gives CDR1 SGHRS, CDR2 YFSETQ. V was clipped by 3 bases and J by 5 bases; unmatched bases: 9. CDR3 length: 15 residues. CDR3 in amino acids: CASSSAPDRGHEQYF. CDR3 DNA sequence: TGCGCCAGCAGCTCGGCCCCGGACAGGGGCCACGAGCAGTACTTC.

The V call is TRBV20-1, the J call TRBJ1-5, with TRBD1 matching over 10 bases. CDR3 size: 17 residues. V shed 3 bases and J 1 base; nucleotides not matched to a gene: 9. The germline CDR1 and CDR2 sequences are DFQATT and SNEGSKA (reference sequence). The DNA of the CDR3 is TGCAGTGCTAGTTCCGGGACAGGGGTCGGGAGCAATCAGCCCCAGCATTTT. Its protein is CSASSGTGVGSNQPQHF.

The chain is built from TRBV2 and TRBJ2-1; 7 bases match TRBD2. The V segment lost 5 bases and the J segment 6 bases; nucleotides outside the gene matches: 10. Germline V CDR1 and CDR2: SNHLY, FYNNEI. The CDR3 runs 15 residues. The CDR3 DNA reads as TGTGCCAGCAGTAACCTGCGAGCGGGACGCAATGAGCAGTTCTTC. Translated: CASSNLRAGRNEQFF.

The chain joins TRBV11-2 to TRBJ1-4, with D possibly matching TRBD1 (5 bases). Trimming stripped 5 bases from V and 2 bases from J, with 18 bases between. The CDR3 extends over 17 amino acids. Looked up from germline, CDR1 is SGHAT and CDR2 is FQNNGV. The CDR3: CASSLRGPGETNEKLFF. The CDR3 nucleotides read TGTGCCAGCAGCCTAAGGGGCCCGGGGGAGACTAATGAAAAACTGTTTTTT. Using reference TRBV11-2 and TRBJ1-4 for the parts outside the CDR3, the full variable domain is EAGVAQSPRYKIIEKRQSVAFWCNPISGHATLYWYQQILGQGPKLLIQFQNNGVVDDSQLPKDRFSAERLKGVDSTLKIQPAKLEDSAVYLCASSLRGPGETNEKLFFGSGTQLSVL.

This chain links TRBV7-9 with TRBJ2-3, with 7 bases identical to TRBD2. After removal of 7 bases from V and 2 bases from J, the junction contained 9 bases not matched to a gene. This CDR3 region has 15 residues. Germline CDR1 SEHNR, CDR2 FQNEAQ (reference sequence). The CDR3 region has the DNA TGTGCCAGCAAGAAGACGGCGGGGGACACAGATACGCAGTATTTT. Protein: CASKKTAGDTDTQYF.

V usage is TRBV2 and J usage is TRBJ2-1, with a possible D match to TRBD2 (5 bases). This CDR3 comprises 14 residues. Trimming took off 10 bases at V and 5 bases at J, with 18 bases between the two ends. In germline, CDR1 is SNHLY, CDR2 FYNNEI. CDR3 region: CATNLGLANNEQFF. The CDR3, as DNA: TGTGCCACCAACCTGGGTCTAGCAAACAATGAGCAGTTCTTC. Using reference TRBV2 and TRBJ2-1 for the parts outside the CDR3, the full variable domain is EPEVTQTPSHQVTQMGQEVILRCVPISNHLYFYWYRQILGQKVEFLVSFYNNEISEKSEIFDDQFSVERPDGSNFTLKIRSTKLEDSAMYFCATNLGLANNEQFFGPGTRLTVL.

The CDR3 here is CASSQDKFGSNTEAFF. The CDR3 nucleotides are TGCGCCAGCAGCCAAGATAAGTTCGGGTCGAACACTGAAGCTTTCTTT. The chain has TRBV4-3 and TRBJ1-1; D call uncertain. Trimming shortened V by 0 bases and J by 1 base, and 12 bases separated the two germline ends. The germline V gene has CDR1 LGHNA and CDR2 YSLEER. This CDR3 contains 16 residues.

The chain joins TRBV30 to TRBJ2-2, with 7 positions matching TRBD1. Trimming took 0 bases from V and 4 from J; bases not matched to a gene: 8. This CDR3 is built from 16 residues. CDR1 is GTSNPN and CDR2 is SVGIG in the germline V gene (reference sequence). The CDR3 loop is CAWSVRRTGFTGELFF. As DNA, the CDR3 is TGTGCCTGGAGTGTACGCAGGACAGGCTTCACCGGGGAGCTGTTTTTT.

The chain couples TRBV19 to TRBJ1-2; D unclear. The CDR3 totals 17 residues. V lost 0 bases to trimming and J lost 3 bases, with 17 bases between them. Germline V gene sequence: CDR1 LNHDA, CDR2 SQIVND (reference sequence). In nucleotides, the CDR3 is TGTGCCAGTAGTATAGATTATCACGAACAGCGGTACTATGGCTACACCTTC. The encoded protein is CASSIDYHEQRYYGYTF.

This rearrangement joins TRBV6-6 to TRBJ1-6; D perhaps matches TRBD1 (6 bases). The CDR3 length is 14 residues. V lost 6 bases and J lost 7, with 13 bases in between. CDR1 is MNHNY, CDR2 SVGAGI, per germline (reference sequence). The CDR3 coding sequence is TGTGCCAGCAGCTTACAGGGTAGGAATTCACCCCTCCACTTT. Translated, it gives CASSLQGRNSPLHF.